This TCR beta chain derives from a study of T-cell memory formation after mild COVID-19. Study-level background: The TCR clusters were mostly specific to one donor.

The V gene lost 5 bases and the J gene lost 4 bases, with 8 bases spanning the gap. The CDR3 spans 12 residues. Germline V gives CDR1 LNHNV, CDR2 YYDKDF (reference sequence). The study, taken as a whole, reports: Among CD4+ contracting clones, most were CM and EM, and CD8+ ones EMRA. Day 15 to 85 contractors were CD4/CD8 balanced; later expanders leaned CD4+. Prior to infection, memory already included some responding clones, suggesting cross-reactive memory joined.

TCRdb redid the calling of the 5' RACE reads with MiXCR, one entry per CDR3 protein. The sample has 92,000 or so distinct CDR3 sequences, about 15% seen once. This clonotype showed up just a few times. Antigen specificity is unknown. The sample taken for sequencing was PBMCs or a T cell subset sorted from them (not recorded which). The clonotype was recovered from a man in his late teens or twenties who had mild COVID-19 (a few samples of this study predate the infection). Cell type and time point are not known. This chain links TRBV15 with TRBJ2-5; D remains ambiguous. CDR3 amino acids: CATSRLTETQYF. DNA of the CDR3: TGTGCCACCAGCCGGTTAACAGAGACCCAGTACTTC.